Listed below are T cell receptor delta chains from one sample, sequenced in a study of Vδ1+ human thymocytes. TCRdb ran CATT on the multiplex PCR reads. The sample contains about 75,000 delta-chain clones, about 38% of which appear only once. What was sequenced was Vdelta1+ gamma-delta thymocytes from the thymus. Every receptor here comes from a boy in the first two years of life who had congenital heart surgery. Both conserved end residues are part of each CDR3. Fields, in order: J gene, clone size, D gene, V gene, CDR3 DNA, CDR3 protein. The D gene is left open where the match is weak. Expanded clones get a size class; other rows say once, few or many, or leave the size out.

>TRDJ1|NA|TRDD3|TRDV1
TGTGCTCTCGGATACGGGGGGAGGACCGATAAACTCATCTTT
CALGYGGRTDKLIF
>TRDJ1|NA|TRDD3|TRDV1
TGTGCTCTTGGGGAACTAAGAGGGTACTGGGGGAGGTACACCGATAAACTCATCTTT
CALGELRGYWGRYTDKLIF
>TRDJ1|NA|TRDD3|TRDV1
TGTGCTCTTGGGGCCCGACTATACGCTGGGGGATCTTACGATAAACTCATCTTT
CALGARLYAGGSYDKLIF
>TRDJ1|NA|TRDD3|TRDV1
TGTGCTCTTGGGGAACTTTACCCGTACTGGGGGATATGCGGTAAACTCATCTTT
CALGELYPYWGICGKLIF
>TRDJ1|NA|TRDD3|TRDV1
TGTGCTCTTGGGGACCCTTCATGGGGGATACCATTAGAGACCGATAAACTCATCTTT
CALGDPSWGIPLETDKLIF
>TRDJ1|NA|NA|TRDV1
TGTGCTCTTTGGGCCCAAGGGTCCTACGACGGGGGAGAGTTGGCGGGTAAACTCATCTTT
CALWAQGSYDGGELAGKLIF
>TRDJ1|NA|TRDD3|TRDV1
TGTGCTCTTGGGGAATCGACTGGGGGATACGCTAAAGGGGTGTACACCGATAAACTCATCTTT
CALGESTGGYAKGVYTDKLIF
>TRDJ1|NA|TRDD3|TRDV1
TGTGCTCTTGGGGAAGTGGTATCCGTTACGAACTGGGGGATACGGGAGGGGACCGATAAACTCATCTTT
CALGEVVSVTNWGIREGTDKLIF
>TRDJ1|NA|TRDD3|TRDV1
TGTGCTCTTGGGGAACCCCCTGGGGGAACGTACACCGATAAACTCATCTTT
CALGEPPGGTYTDKLIF
>TRDJ1|NA|TRDD2|TRDV1
TGTGCTCGTGGGGAACCGAGCCTTCCTACGAGCGGGTGCAGTAAACTCATCTTT
CARGEPSLPTSGCSKLIF
>TRDJ1|few|TRDD3|TRDV1
TGTGCTCTTGGGGAACGCTCTAGTATTCCGTACTGGGGGATACGCGGGGCCGATAAACTCATCTTT
CALGERSSIPYWGIRGADKLIF
>TRDJ1|NA|TRDD3|TRDV1
TGTGCTCTTGGGGACCACTTTGGGGGATACATCGATAAACTCATCTTT
CALGDHFGGYIDKLIF
>TRDJ1|NA|TRDD3|TRDV1
TGTGCTCTTGGGGAAGCCCTGGCCGACTGGGGGGAACTCATCTTT
CALGEALADWGELIF
>TRDJ1|NA|TRDD3|TRDV1
TGTGCTCTTGGGGAGACCCTTCCCGCCCGTACTGGGGGACCCGATAAACTCATCTTT
CALGETLPARTGGPDKLIF
>TRDJ1|NA|TRDD3|TRDV1
TGTGCTCCCCTCTCTCCGTACTGGGGGCTTCCCCCCTACACCGATAAACTCATCTTT
CAPLSPYWGLPPYTDKLIF
>TRDJ1|NA|NA|TRDV1
TGTGCTCTTGGGGAATCGGGGGTATCCACCACCGGCTACACCGATAAACTCATCTTT
CALGESGVSTTGYTDKLIF
>TRDJ1|NA|TRDD3|TRDV1
TGTGCTCTTGGGGACGCCCTCTTCCTTCAGCTGGGGGATACGCTCCGCCGCGCACTCATCTTT
CALGDALFLQLGDTLRRALIF
>TRDJ1|NA|TRDD3|TRDV1
TGTGCTCTTGGGGATTCGCCATCCGTACTGGGGGACACTCCGTACACCGATAAACTCATCTTT
CALGDSPSVLGDTPYTDKLIF
>TRDJ1|NA|TRDD3|TRDV1
TGTGCTCTTGGGGAAACACAGCCTTCCTATACCTACTACTGGGGGATACCCGATAAACTCATCTTT
CALGETQPSYTYYWGIPDKLIF
>TRDJ1|few|NA|TRDV1
TGTGCTCTTGGGGAACTGGAACTCAACGGCAACTGGGCCGCGGGCGATAAACTCATCTTT
CALGELELNGNWAAGDKLIF